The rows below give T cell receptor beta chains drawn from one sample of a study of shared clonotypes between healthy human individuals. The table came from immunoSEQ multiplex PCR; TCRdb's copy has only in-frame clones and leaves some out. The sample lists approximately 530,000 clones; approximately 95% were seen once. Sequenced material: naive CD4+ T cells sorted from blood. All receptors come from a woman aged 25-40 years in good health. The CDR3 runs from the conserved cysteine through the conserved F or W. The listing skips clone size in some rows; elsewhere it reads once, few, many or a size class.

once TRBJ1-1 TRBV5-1 CASSLSDRGFLGNTEAFF
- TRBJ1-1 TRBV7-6 CASSLQGRTEAFF
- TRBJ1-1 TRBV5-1 CASSLGQGGTEAFF
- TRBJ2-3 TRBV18 CASSSVDKDTQYF
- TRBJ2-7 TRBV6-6 CASRGLAGGYEQYF
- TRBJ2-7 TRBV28 CASSSGTSASYEQYF
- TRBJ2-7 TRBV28 CASSLRYEQYF
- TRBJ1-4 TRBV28 CASRPGFFAGKLFF
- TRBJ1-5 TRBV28 CASGQHDSNQPQHF
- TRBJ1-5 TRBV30 CAWSPSGGNQPQHF
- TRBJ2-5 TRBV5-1 CASSFSTGETQYF
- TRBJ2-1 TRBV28 CASSQDGSSYNEQFF
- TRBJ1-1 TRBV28 CASSLSTEESEAFF
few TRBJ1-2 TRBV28 CASSLTVGGQGYGYTF
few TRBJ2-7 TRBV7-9 CASSLGLAGGRRSSYEQYF
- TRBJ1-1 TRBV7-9 CASSLGQRNTEAFF
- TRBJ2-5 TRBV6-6 CASSYSWQLQETQYF
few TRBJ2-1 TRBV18 CASSPRTGGNEQFF
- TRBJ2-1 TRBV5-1 CASSLETSGYNEQFF
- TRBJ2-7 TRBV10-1 CASSPYTGPRTEQYF
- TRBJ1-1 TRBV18 CASSPRGSNTEAFF